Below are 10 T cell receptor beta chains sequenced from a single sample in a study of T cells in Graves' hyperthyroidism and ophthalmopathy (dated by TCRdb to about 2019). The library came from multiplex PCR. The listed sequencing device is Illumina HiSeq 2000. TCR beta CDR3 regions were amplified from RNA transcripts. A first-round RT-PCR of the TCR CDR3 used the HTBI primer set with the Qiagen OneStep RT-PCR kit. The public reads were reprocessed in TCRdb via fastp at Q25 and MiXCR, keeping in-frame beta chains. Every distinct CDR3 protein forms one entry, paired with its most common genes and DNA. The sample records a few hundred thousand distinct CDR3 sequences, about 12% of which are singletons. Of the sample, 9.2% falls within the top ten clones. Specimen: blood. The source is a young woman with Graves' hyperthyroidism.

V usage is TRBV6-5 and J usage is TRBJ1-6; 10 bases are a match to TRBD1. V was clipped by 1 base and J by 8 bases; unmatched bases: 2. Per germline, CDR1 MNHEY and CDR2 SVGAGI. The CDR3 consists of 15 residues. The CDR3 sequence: CASSYWGTGDSPLHF. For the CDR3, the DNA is TGTGCCAGCAGTTACTGGGGGACAGGGGATTCACCCCTCCACTTT.

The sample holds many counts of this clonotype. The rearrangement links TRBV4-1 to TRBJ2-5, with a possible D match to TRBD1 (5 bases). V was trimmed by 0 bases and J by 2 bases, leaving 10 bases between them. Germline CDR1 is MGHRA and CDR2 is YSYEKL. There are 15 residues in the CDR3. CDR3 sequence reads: CASSQDEDTQETQYF. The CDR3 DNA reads TGCGCCAGCAGCCAAGATGAGGACACGCAAGAGACCCAGTACTTC.

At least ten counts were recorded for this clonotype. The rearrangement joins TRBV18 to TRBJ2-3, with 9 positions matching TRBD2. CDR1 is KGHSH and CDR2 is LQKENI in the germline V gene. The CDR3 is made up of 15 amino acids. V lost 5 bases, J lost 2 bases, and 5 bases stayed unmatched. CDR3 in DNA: TGTGCCAGCTCAACCGCTAGCGGGATCACAGATACGCAGTATTTT. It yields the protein CASSTASGITDTQYF.

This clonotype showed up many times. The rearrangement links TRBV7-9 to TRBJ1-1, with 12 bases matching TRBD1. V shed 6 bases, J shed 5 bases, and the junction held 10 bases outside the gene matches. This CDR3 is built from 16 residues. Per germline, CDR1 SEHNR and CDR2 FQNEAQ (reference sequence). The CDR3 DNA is TGTGCCAGCAGGGCCGGGACAGGGGGCTTTAGGACTGAAGCTTTCTTT. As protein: CASRAGTGGFRTEAFF.

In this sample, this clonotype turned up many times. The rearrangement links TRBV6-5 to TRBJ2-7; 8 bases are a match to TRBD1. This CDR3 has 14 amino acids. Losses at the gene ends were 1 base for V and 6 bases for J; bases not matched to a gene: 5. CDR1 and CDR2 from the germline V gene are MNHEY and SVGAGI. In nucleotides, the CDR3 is TGTGCCAGCAGTTACTTGGACAGGGCCGGCGAGCAGTACTTC. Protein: CASSYLDRAGEQYF.

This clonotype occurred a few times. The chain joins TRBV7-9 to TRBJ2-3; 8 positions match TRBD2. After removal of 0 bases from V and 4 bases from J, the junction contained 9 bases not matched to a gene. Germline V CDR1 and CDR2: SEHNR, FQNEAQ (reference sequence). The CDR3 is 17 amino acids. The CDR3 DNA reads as TGTGCCAGCAGCTTAGCGGCGGGGGGACTGGGGGCAGATACGCAGTATTTT. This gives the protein CASSLAAGGLGADTQYF.

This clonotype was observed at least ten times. In DNA form, the CDR3 reads TGTGCCAGCAGCTTTAACCCCGGGAGGCTTCGGGACCTAACCTACGAGCAGTACTTC. It translates to CASSFNPGRLRDLTYEQYF. The rearrangement joins TRBV7-3 to TRBJ2-7; 7 nucleotides match TRBD2. The junction had 19 bases not matched to a gene; V was cut back by 3 bases and J by 2 bases. CDR1 is SGHTA, CDR2 FQGTGA, per germline. This CDR3 spans 19 amino acids.

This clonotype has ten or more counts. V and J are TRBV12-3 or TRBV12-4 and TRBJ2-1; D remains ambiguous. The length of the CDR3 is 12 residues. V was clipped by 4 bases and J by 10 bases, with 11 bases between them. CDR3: CASSSPAGEQFF. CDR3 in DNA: TGTGCCAGCAGTTCCCCGGCTGGCGAGCAGTTCTTC.

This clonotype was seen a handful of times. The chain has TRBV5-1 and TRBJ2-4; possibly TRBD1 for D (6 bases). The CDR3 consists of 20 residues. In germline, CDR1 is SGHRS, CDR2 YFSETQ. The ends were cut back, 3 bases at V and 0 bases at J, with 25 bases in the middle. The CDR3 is CASSWDVDRSETLAKNIQYF. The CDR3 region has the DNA TGCGCCAGCAGCTGGGACGTCGACAGGTCTGAAACCCTAGCCAAAAACATTCAGTACTTC.

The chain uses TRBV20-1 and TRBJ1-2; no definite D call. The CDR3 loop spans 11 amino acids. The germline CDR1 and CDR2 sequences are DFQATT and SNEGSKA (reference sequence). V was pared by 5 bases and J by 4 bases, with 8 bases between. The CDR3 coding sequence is TGCAGTGCTCCCGAGACCTATGGCTACACCTTC. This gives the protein CSAPETYGYTF.